This TCR beta chain stems from a study of regulatory T cells in long-lasting Graves disease. As for the study in general: To qualify as persistent, Graves' disease required over 5 years of antithyroid drugs with positive TSH receptor antibodies.

Trimming at V came to 0 bases and at J to 9 bases, leaving 7 bases not matched to a gene. CDR1 is MGHRA, CDR2 YSYEKL, per germline. CDR3 size: 16 residues. Libraries of TCR beta came from iRepertoire HTBI primers plus Arm-PCR of CDR3 regions. TCRdb reprocessed the multiplex PCR reads via MiXCR and lists one record per CDR3 protein. Of about half a million distinct CDR3 sequences in the sample, approximately 23% were seen once. Study-wide points: Persistent disease was associated with favored TRBV28 usage and with favored use of TRBJ1-2 and TRBJ2-5. Newly diagnosed patients had higher TCR diversity than persistent Graves' patients did.

This clonotype was seen more than once but under ten times. Its antigen remains unidentified. Time point specified: persistent/refractory GD, antithyroid drugs over 5 years with positive TRAb. The TCR library was prepared using RNA isolated from PBMCs. A peripheral blood sample, 7 to 9.5 milliliters in volume, was drawn into EDTA tubes. This clonotype originated in a female donor with Graves disease. The material was peripheral blood mononuclear cells (PBMCs), obtained when the disease was refractory, from a patient treated with antithyroid drugs. The chain is built from TRBV4-1 and TRBJ1-6; TRBD1 agrees at 8 bases. The CDR3 loop is CASSQDPRGLSSPLHF. CDR3 nucleotide sequence: TGCGCCAGCAGCCAAGATCCCAGGGGGCTGAGTTCACCCCTCCACTTT.